This record looks at one T cell receptor (beta chain) sequence and its context. These data come from a study of graft-versus-host responses after intestinal transplantation. In germline, CDR1 is SGHDT, CDR2 YYEEEE. This CDR3 region has 16 residues. Unmatched junction bases numbered 14, after V lost 4 bases and J lost 7 bases. Sequenced by immunoSEQ multiplex PCR; TCRdb stores in-frame clones only, minus some. The sample consists of about 18,000 clones, over 35% of them appearing once. The clonotype was recovered from a human patient who received an intestinal transplant. Source: alloreactive CD4+ T cells from a mixed lymphocyte reaction culture, taken before intestinal transplant. Subset described: CFSE-low proliferating T cells sorted from approximately 6-day pre-transplant mixed lymphocyte reaction (GvH or HvG direction). The rearrangement links TRBV5-6 to TRBJ1-3; 7 bases are a match to TRBD1. The CDR3 bases are TGTGCCAGCAGCGACGCGAACAGGGGAAGGTTGAACACCATATATTTT. Its protein product is CASSDANRGRLNTIYF.